This T cell receptor (beta chain) came from a study of blood T cell repertoires in COVID-19 (dated by TCRdb to the early 2020s). In the study overall: Collaborator samples came from the United States, Italy and Spain and covered acute and convalescent phases of COVID-19. The material from the prospective study consisted of cDNA or gDNA derived from T cells, B-cell-depleted T cells, or PBMCs. Deeply sampled blood TCRbeta repertoires from subjects exposed to, actively infected with, or recovered from COVID-19 were included in the dataset. The repertoires were made available in a free public database intended to serve as a resource for research on the immune response to SARS-CoV-2. Samples were obtained from the ongoing ImmuneRACE study (first 160 participants) and from over a thousand subjects provided by 6 global collaborators. Sample metadata almost always included a de-identified subject ID, COVID-19 status, age in years and sex. HLA class I and class II types, where available, came from metadata supplied by the sample provider rather than from assay-based typing.

Participants in the prospective study were enrolled through a virtual design, were aged about 18 to 90 years, and lived in roughly 24 United States geographic areas. In the prospective study, cohorts were assigned on the basis of participant-reported clinical history obtained from a screening survey and a study questionnaire. For ImmuneRACE Cohort 3, a participant was defined as recovered based on two consecutive negative NP/OP PCR tests, clearance by a healthcare professional, or resolution of symptoms. Each participant in the prospective study had whole blood, serum and a nasopharyngeal or oropharyngeal swab collected by mobile phlebotomists. Prospective study participants could optionally give additional blood draws and questionnaires over an approximately two-month period. Before DNA extraction, blood samples from the prospective study were shipped at room temperature or frozen. As concerns this clone: Its binding antigen is unknown. Per-base quality was not reported, and no clone a single base away is much larger than it.

Study-wide conclusions, independent of this receptor: The quantity of clinical and demographic metadata differed by source and by participant and was supplied without curation.

TCRbeta CDR3 regions were amplified from genomic DNA using the immunoSEQ Assay, a bias-controlled multiplex PCR. The authors processed their data as follows. Within the assay, amplification of reference gene primers was used to estimate how many nucleated cells each sample contained. To quantify the absolute abundance of each unique TCRbeta CDR3 rearrangement, sequence reads were collapsed and filtered. For each sample, productive Simpson clonality was calculated as the square root of Simpson's diversity index over productive rearrangements. In TCRdb, the immuneACCESS table is reduced to in-frame sequences with V and J assigned. These tables do not hold every clone; where another copy was compared, an unresolved V gene accounts for under half, and the others remain unexplained. That table gives V, J and clone size, and the DNA gave D and trimming. For this sample the table gives some 430,000 clones, of which roughly 91% were detected only once. The ten largest clones add up to about 0.6% of the sample.

The sequencing input was PBMCs or T cells enriched from blood (not recorded which). The clonotype originates from a young man who had recovered from COVID-19.

The CDR3 corresponds to CASSLSGQGYTF. The DNA sequence is TGTGCCAGCAGCTTATCAGGGCAGGGCTACACCTTC. Here the chain combines TRBV5-5 and TRBJ1-2; a tentative D call is TRBD1 (5 bases match). V is pared back by 2 bases and J by 8 bases, with 10 bases lying between the germline termini. From the cysteine up to the phenylalanine, the CDR3 has a length of 12 residues. Of the read, only the CDR3 DNA is kept; its 36 bases are in frame from base 1. CDR1 and CDR2 are read off the germline V gene (reference sequence) as SGHKS and YYEKEE. Reference TRBV5-5 and TRBJ1-2 genes cover what lies past the CDR3, so the full variable domain is DAGVTQSPTHLIKTRGQQVTLRCSPISGHKSVSWYQQVLGQGPQFIFQYYEKEERGRGNFPDRFSARQFPNYSSELNVNALLLGDSALYLCASSLSGQGYTFGSGTRLTVV.